The rows below give T cell receptor beta chains drawn from one sample of a study of early T cells in non-severe SARS-CoV-2 infection. MiXCR, run by TCRdb on the 5' RACE reads, gives a single entry per CDR3 protein. Of roughly 34,000 distinct CDR3 sequences detected, 4.7% appear once; the ten largest clones hold 7.5% to 10%. What was sequenced was whole blood. These TCRs come from an adult who was a healthcare worker with PCR-confirmed SARS-CoV-2 infection or an uninfected control (not recorded which). CDR3s include the opening cysteine and the closing phenylalanine or tryptophan. The order of the fields is J gene, D gene, clone size, V gene, CDR3 DNA, CDR3 protein. D genes are given only for firm matches. Clone size, where shown, is once, few, many, or a class for clones that have expanded.

TRBJ1-5	TRBD1	many	TRBV7-9	TGTGCCAGCAGCCTAGGGACAGGGGAAGCCCAGCATTTT	CASSLGTGEAQHF
TRBJ2-2	TRBD1	many	TRBV20-1	TGCAGTGCTAGGGCCCCGGGACAGGTGAACACCGGGGAGCTGTTTTTT	CSARAPGQVNTGELFF
TRBJ2-7	TRBD1	many	TRBV11-2	TGTGCCAGCAGCGCGTACAGGGGCGAGCAGTACTTC	CASSAYRGEQYF
TRBJ2-3	TRBD2	many	TRBV7-2	TGTGCCAGCAGTTCCTTCCTAGCGGGGGGGCTCGATACGCAGTATTTT	CASSSFLAGGLDTQYF
TRBJ2-7	TRBD2	many	TRBV7-2	TGTGCCAGCAGCTCGACTAGCGGGGGGGCTTCCTACGAGCAGTACTTC	CASSSTSGGASYEQYF
TRBJ1-5	NA	many	TRBV3-1	TGTGCCAGCAGCCAAGATTATCCCCAGGTTATCGGGCAGCCCCAGCATTTT	CASSQDYPQVIGQPQHF
TRBJ1-1	NA	many	TRBV6-2/TRBV6-3	TGTGCCAGCAGTCCCCGAGCGGGGATCCCTGAAGCTTTCTTT	CASSPRAGIPEAFF
TRBJ1-1	TRBD1	many	TRBV9	TGTGCCAGCAGCCCCAGGGAAGGGGGCTTTCTGAACACTGAAGCTTTCTTT	CASSPREGGFLNTEAFF
TRBJ1-1	NA	once	TRBV15	TGTGCCACCAGCAGAGATCGGGTCAGAACGAACACTGAAGCTTTCTTT	CATSRDRVRTNTEAFF
TRBJ2-6	NA	NA	TRBV27	TGTGCCAGCAGTCTAAGCAGGGATGGGGCCAACGTCCTGACTTTC	CASSLSRDGANVLTF
TRBJ1-5	TRBD1	many	TRBV5-5	TGTGCCAGCAGCGCTTTCCTCGGGACAGGGAATCAGCCCCAGCATTTT	CASSAFLGTGNQPQHF
TRBJ2-6	NA	many	TRBV6-1	TGTGCCAGCAGGGAGGGGGGTTCTGGGGCCAACGTCCTGACTTTC	CASREGGSGANVLTF
TRBJ2-5	TRBD1	NA	TRBV6-5	TGTGCCAGCAGCGATAGACAGGGGAACCACCAAGAGACCCAGTACTTC	CASSDRQGNHQETQYF
TRBJ2-6	TRBD1	many	TRBV5-6	TGTGCCAGCAGCCTGATACAGGGGTCTGGGGCCAACGTCCTGACTTTC	CASSLIQGSGANVLTF
TRBJ2-1	TRBD2	many	TRBV7-3	TGTGCCAGCAGCTTTCTAGCGGGGAGCTCCTACAATGAGCAGTTCTTC	CASSFLAGSSYNEQFF
TRBJ1-1	TRBD1	many	TRBV5-6	TGTGCCAGCAGCGCGGGACAGGGGGGCTGGAGCACTGAAGCTTTCTTT	CASSAGQGGWSTEAFF
TRBJ2-1	TRBD2	many	TRBV7-2	TGTGCCAGCAGCTTCCCCACACGTCTAGCGGGGGGGCACTCGAGCTCCTACAATGAGCAGTTCTTC	CASSFPTRLAGGHSSSYNEQFF